A selection of T cell receptor beta chains follows, all from one sample in a study of identical twins. TCRdb re-called the 5' RACE reads with MiXCR, one entry per CDR3 protein. Of around 200,000 distinct CDR3 sequences in the sample, roughly 10% were seen once. The sample comprised memory (CD45RO+) T cells sorted from blood. These receptors originate from a woman younger than 35 in good health. The CDR3 runs from the conserved cysteine through the conserved F or W. The D gene is left open where the match is weak. Clone size is shown for a subset of rows, as once, few, many or a class of expanded clone.

J: TRBJ1-2; D: TRBD1; V: TRBV20-1; size: many; DNA: TGCAGTGCCCCTACCACAGGGGGCCATGGCTACACCTTC; CDR3: CSAPTTGGHGYTF
J: TRBJ2-1; D: .; V: TRBV10-3; size: few; DNA: TGTGCCATCAGTGAGTCCCATGAGCAGTTCTTC; CDR3: CAISESHEQFF
J: TRBJ2-3; D: .; V: TRBV4-3; size: .; DNA: TGCGCCAGCAGCCAAGATCGGATAGGGGATACGCAGTATTTT; CDR3: CASSQDRIGDTQYF
J: TRBJ2-5; D: .; V: TRBV7-9; size: .; DNA: TGTGCCAGCAGCCCAAGGGGGGAAGAGACCCAGTACTTC; CDR3: CASSPRGEETQYF
J: TRBJ1-2; D: .; V: TRBV5-5; size: .; DNA: TGTGCCAGCAGTGGGGCGGTTGGGATTGGCTACACCTTC; CDR3: CASSGAVGIGYTF
J: TRBJ2-7; D: .; V: TRBV5-1; size: .; DNA: TGCGCCAGCAGCTTGGCCGTAGGCGACGAGCAGTACTTC; CDR3: CASSLAVGDEQYF
J: TRBJ2-3; D: TRBD1; V: TRBV18; size: .; DNA: TGTGCCAGCTCACCATTTCGAGACAGGGTACCCACAGATACGCAGTATTTT; CDR3: CASSPFRDRVPTDTQYF
J: TRBJ2-3; D: .; V: TRBV20-1; size: .; DNA: TGCAGTGCTAGACGGCGCGGGGATTCCACAGATACGCAGTATTTT; CDR3: CSARRRGDSTDTQYF
J: TRBJ1-5; D: TRBD1; V: TRBV7-9; size: .; DNA: TGTGCCAGCAGCTCCCGGGACAGGGGGGATCAGCCCCAGCATTTT; CDR3: CASSSRDRGDQPQHF
J: TRBJ2-1; D: .; V: TRBV20-1; size: few; DNA: TGCAGTGCCACAAGGACAATAAGAGATGAGCAGTTCTTC; CDR3: CSATRTIRDEQFF
J: TRBJ2-7; D: TRBD1; V: TRBV20-1; size: .; DNA: TGCAGTGCTAGTCGGACAACAGGGGGACACGAGCAGTACTTC; CDR3: CSASRTTGGHEQYF
J: TRBJ1-5; D: TRBD1; V: TRBV6-5; size: .; DNA: TGTGCCAGCAGTTACTCGGGACAGGGGAGCAATCAGCCCCAGCATTTT; CDR3: CASSYSGQGSNQPQHF
J: TRBJ2-2; D: .; V: TRBV5-1; size: .; DNA: TGCGCCAGCAGCTTGTCAGCGGGGAACACCGGGGAGCTGTTTTTT; CDR3: CASSLSAGNTGELFF
J: TRBJ1-1; D: .; V: TRBV5-1; size: many; DNA: TGCGCCAGCAGCGTGATAACACAGGGCTCTGAAGCTTTCTTT; CDR3: CASSVITQGSEAFF
J: TRBJ2-5; D: .; V: TRBV2; size: .; DNA: TGTGCCAGCAGGCAGGGGCAGTCGGAGACCCAGTACTTC; CDR3: CASRQGQSETQYF
J: TRBJ2-1; D: TRBD1; V: TRBV24-1; size: .; DNA: TGTGCCACCAGTGATTCCGGGACAGCCTTCAATGAGCAGTTCTTC; CDR3: CATSDSGTAFNEQFF
J: TRBJ2-5; D: .; V: TRBV5-6; size: .; DNA: TGTGCCAGCAGCTTGGTATTTGGGGGAACTGGAGGAGAGACCCAGTACTTC; CDR3: CASSLVFGGTGGETQYF
J: TRBJ1-3; D: TRBD1; V: TRBV6-1; size: .; DNA: TGTGCCAGCAGCGGGCTATCGACAGGGTCGAACACCATATATTTT; CDR3: CASSGLSTGSNTIYF
J: TRBJ2-7; D: TRBD2; V: TRBV29-1; size: .; DNA: TGCAGCGCTTATAGCGGGAAAAACGAGCAGTACTTC; CDR3: CSAYSGKNEQYF
J: TRBJ1-1; D: .; V: TRBV7-6; size: .; DNA: TGTGCCAGCAGCACAAGCGACCAAAGGGGCACTGAAGCTTTCTTT; CDR3: CASSTSDQRGTEAFF
J: TRBJ2-3; D: .; V: TRBV9; size: .; DNA: TGTGCCAGCAGCGTAGATCGGGGGGCCACAGATACGCAGTATTTT; CDR3: CASSVDRGATDTQYF
J: TRBJ1-2; D: .; V: TRBV6-1; size: .; DNA: TGTGCCAGCAGTGAAATGAAGGGGGGCTATGGCTACACCTTC; CDR3: CASSEMKGGYGYTF
J: TRBJ2-1; D: .; V: TRBV18; size: .; DNA: TGTGCCAGCTCACCCCAGAGGGACCGGAATGAGCAGTTCTTC; CDR3: CASSPQRDRNEQFF
J: TRBJ2-7; D: .; V: TRBV3-1; size: few; DNA: TGTGCCAGCAGCCAAGGACAACGGGGGCACCTACTCAGCTCCTACGAGCAGTACTTC; CDR3: CASSQGQRGHLLSSYEQYF
J: TRBJ1-2; D: TRBD1; V: TRBV29-1; size: many; DNA: TGCAGCGTTAAACGGACAGGATCGGACACCTTC; CDR3: CSVKRTGSDTF
J: TRBJ2-1; D: .; V: TRBV12-3/TRBV12-4; size: few; DNA: TGTGCCAGCAGTCCCCAGGGGTCTAGGAATGAGCAGTTCTTC; CDR3: CASSPQGSRNEQFF
J: TRBJ2-2; D: .; V: TRBV29-1; size: .; DNA: TGCAGCGTTGCAGGGATTAGTTTAGCCGGGGAGCTGTTTTTT; CDR3: CSVAGISLAGELFF
J: TRBJ2-7; D: TRBD1; V: TRBV27; size: few; DNA: TGTGCCAGCAGCCCCTACCCGGGACAGGGCCCCGAGCAGTACTTC; CDR3: CASSPYPGQGPEQYF
J: TRBJ1-1; D: .; V: TRBV7-2; size: .; DNA: TGTGCCAGCAGCTTTTCTGGGAACGGGGCTGAAGCTTTCTTT; CDR3: CASSFSGNGAEAFF
J: TRBJ2-6; D: .; V: TRBV29-1; size: many; DNA: TGCAGCGTTGAGGGGGGGGCCGGGGCCAACGTCCTGACTTTC; CDR3: CSVEGGAGANVLTF
J: TRBJ2-6; D: .; V: TRBV5-6; size: few; DNA: TGTGCCAGCAGCTTCCCTCGGTCGGGGCACTCTGGGGCCAACGTCCTGACTTTC; CDR3: CASSFPRSGHSGANVLTF
J: TRBJ1-5; D: .; V: TRBV12-3/TRBV12-4; size: .; DNA: TGTGCCAGCAGGACGGGGGGGGCGGGCAATCAGCCCCAGCATTTT; CDR3: CASRTGGAGNQPQHF
J: TRBJ2-3; D: TRBD1; V: TRBV7-8; size: few; DNA: TGTGCCAGCAGCCCCGACAGGGGGCCGGCAGATACGCAGTATTTT; CDR3: CASSPDRGPADTQYF
J: TRBJ2-3; D: .; V: TRBV19; size: few; DNA: TGTGCCAGTATCCCATCCGGGGCAGGGCTTGGGTCGGATACGCAGTATTTT; CDR3: CASIPSGAGLGSDTQYF
J: TRBJ2-1; D: .; V: TRBV5-1; size: many; DNA: TGCGCCAGCAGCAAAGAACCCGACAATGAGCAGTTCTTC; CDR3: CASSKEPDNEQFF
J: TRBJ2-7; D: .; V: TRBV7-2; size: few; DNA: TGTGCCAGCAGCTTAGCGCGAACCAGCGGGTCCTTCTCCGAGCAGTACTTC; CDR3: CASSLARTSGSFSEQYF
J: TRBJ1-1; D: .; V: TRBV6-5; size: many; DNA: TGTGCCAGCAGTTCCCCGGGAGGGGCGAACACTGAAGCTTTCTTT; CDR3: CASSSPGGANTEAFF
J: TRBJ2-7; D: .; V: TRBV12-3/TRBV12-4; size: many; DNA: TGTGCCAGCAGTTTTCGGGACGAGCAGTACTTC; CDR3: CASSFRDEQYF
J: TRBJ1-3; D: .; V: TRBV20-1; size: .; DNA: TGCAGTGCTAGTGGGTCTGCCGGAAACACCATATATTTT; CDR3: CSASGSAGNTIYF
J: TRBJ2-1; D: TRBD1; V: TRBV5-1; size: .; DNA: TGCGCCAGCAGCTTGCCACGGACAGGGAACTACAATGAGCAGTTCTTC; CDR3: CASSLPRTGNYNEQFF
J: TRBJ1-2; D: .; V: TRBV10-3; size: many; DNA: TGTGCCATCAGTGCGGGGATACAGGGAATCGGCTACACCTTC; CDR3: CAISAGIQGIGYTF
J: TRBJ1-1; D: .; V: TRBV7-3; size: many; DNA: TGTGCCAGCAGCCAACAGGAAAGGACCGAAGCTTTCTTT; CDR3: CASSQQERTEAFF
J: TRBJ2-3; D: TRBD2; V: TRBV2; size: many; DNA: TGTGCCAGCAGTGAAGGGCTTTATCTAGCGGGGACCACAGATACGCAGTATTTT; CDR3: CASSEGLYLAGTTDTQYF
J: TRBJ2-7; D: .; V: TRBV12-5; size: few; DNA: TGTGCTAGTGGTTCCCCTTTCCTCTACGAGCAGTACTTC; CDR3: CASGSPFLYEQYF
J: TRBJ2-7; D: TRBD1; V: TRBV6-2/TRBV6-3; size: few; DNA: TGTGCCAGCACCTCCCCCCAGTCGGGGACAGGTCCCAGAGAGCAGTACTTC; CDR3: CASTSPQSGTGPREQYF
J: TRBJ1-2; D: .; V: TRBV20-1; size: many; DNA: TGCAGTGCTAGCGGTCCTTCTTCGAGCTACACCTTC; CDR3: CSASGPSSSYTF
J: TRBJ2-5; D: TRBD1; V: TRBV6-1; size: .; DNA: TGTGCCAGCAGCCCGGGACAGGGATGGGAGACCCAGTACTTC; CDR3: CASSPGQGWETQYF
J: TRBJ2-7; D: .; V: TRBV20-1; size: few; DNA: TGCAGTGCTAGAGACGGGAAAAGGGGGGCCGAGCAGTACTTC; CDR3: CSARDGKRGAEQYF
J: TRBJ2-3; D: TRBD1; V: TRBV15; size: .; DNA: TGTGCCACCAGCAGAGAAGGGGGACAGGGCCCAGATACGCAGTATTTT; CDR3: CATSREGGQGPDTQYF
J: TRBJ2-1; D: TRBD2; V: TRBV29-1; size: few; DNA: TGCAGCGCCTCTACGGTGGCGGGAGGGTCTAATGAGCAGTTCTTC; CDR3: CSASTVAGGSNEQFF